This is a list of T cell receptor beta chains from one sample in a study of shared clonotypes between healthy human individuals. Profiled with immunoSEQ multiplex PCR; TCRdb holds only in-frame clones, not every one. The table shows about 2.1 million clones, with just over 90% occurring only once. The sequencing sample was made of naive CD8+ T cells from PBMCs. The receptors derive from a man aged 18 to 29 in good health. Some clones in this sample may be carry-over from other donors' samples. Both conserved end residues are part of each CDR3. Fields, in order: V gene, D gene, J gene, clone size, CDR3 DNA, CDR3 protein. A D gene is named only where the DNA matches it firmly. Clone size is not always given. Where it is, it says once, few, many or a class for expanded clones.

>TRBV10-3|-|TRBJ1-2|-
TGTGCCATCAGTGATGGCAGTTCATATGGCTACACCTTC
CAISDGSSYGYTF
>TRBV9|TRBD2|TRBJ2-1|-
TGTGCCAGCAGCGTGAGGGGAGGGCAAAATCGGAATGAGCAGTTCTTC
CASSVRGGQNRNEQFF
>TRBV28|TRBD1|TRBJ2-1|-
TGTGCCAGCAGTCCCGGGACAGATTTTTACAATGAGCAGTTCTTC
CASSPGTDFYNEQFF
>TRBV19|TRBD2|TRBJ2-1|-
TGTGCCAGTAGTATTGTGCGGGAGGATGAGCAGTTCTTC
CASSIVREDEQFF
>TRBV6-5|-|TRBJ2-1|-
TGTGCCAGCTTTTCGGCGGACTACAATGAGCAGTTCTTC
CASFSADYNEQFF
>TRBV9|-|TRBJ1-2|-
TGTGCCAGCAGCCTTTCAACAGGGCACGGCTACACCTTC
CASSLSTGHGYTF
>TRBV10-2|TRBD2|TRBJ2-7|-
TGCGCCAGCAAAACTAGCGGGAGGGCCAGCTCCTACGAGCAGTACTTC
CASKTSGRASSYEQYF
>TRBV7-9|TRBD2|TRBJ2-7|-
TGTGCCAGCAGCTTAGGGCTAGCGGACTACGAGCAGTACTTC
CASSLGLADYEQYF
>TRBV7-9|-|TRBJ2-7|-
TGTGCCAGCAGCCCCCCTGTGGGAGAGATGACTGAGCAGTACTTC
CASSPPVGEMTEQYF
>TRBV29-1|-|TRBJ1-1|-
TGCAGCGTTTGGGGAACATCGGCTGAAGCTTTCTTT
CSVWGTSAEAFF
>TRBV5-6|TRBD2|TRBJ2-5|-
TGTGCCAGCAGCTTTAGCGGGAGGTTGGAGACCCAGTACTTC
CASSFSGRLETQYF
>TRBV4-2|-|TRBJ1-5|-
TGTGCCAGCAGCCCCCGGTCCGCGGTTAATCAGCCCCAGCATTTT
CASSPRSAVNQPQHF
>TRBV27|-|TRBJ1-1|-
TGTGCCAGCAGTTTACCCTCCAGCACTGAAGCTTTCTTT
CASSLPSSTEAFF
>TRBV4-1|-|TRBJ2-5|-
TGCGCCAGCAGCCAAGACCGCACAGGGGAGACCCAGTACTTC
CASSQDRTGETQYF
>TRBV9|TRBD2|TRBJ2-2|-
TGTGCCAGCAGCGTTACTAGCGGGAGGGAGAACACCGGGGAGCTGTTTTTT
CASSVTSGRENTGELFF
>TRBV4-1|TRBD2|TRBJ2-1|-
TGCGCCAGCGAAACTAGCGGGAGAGGGAATGAGCAGTTCTTC
CASETSGRGNEQFF
>TRBV18|-|TRBJ1-1|-
TGTGCCAGCTCACCACCAGTTTTTGCGGGGAACACTGAAGCTTTCTTT
CASSPPVFAGNTEAFF
>TRBV7-8|TRBD1|TRBJ2-5|-
TGTGCCAGCAGCTCTGCAAGACAGGGTAGGAAAGTGACCCAGTACTTC
CASSSARQGRKVTQYF
>TRBV2|TRBD1|TRBJ2-1|-
TGTGCCAGCAGTGCAGGACAGGGTTACAATGAGCAGTTCTTC
CASSAGQGYNEQFF
>TRBV4-2|TRBD1|TRBJ2-2|-
TGTGCCAGCAGCCAAGCTGGTATATGGACAGGGAACACCGGGGAGCTGTTTTTT
CASSQAGIWTGNTGELFF
>TRBV28|-|TRBJ1-5|once
TGTGCCAGCAGGGAACAGAGTAGCAATCAGCCCCAGCATTTT
CASREQSSNQPQHF
>TRBV5-1|TRBD2|TRBJ2-3|once
TGCGCCAGCAGCGCGCCCGGACTAGCGGAGCCCACAGATACGCAGTATTTT
CASSAPGLAEPTDTQYF
>TRBV7-9|-|TRBJ2-7|-
TGTGCCAGCAGCTTACTCAACAGGAGCTCCTACGAGCAGTACTTC
CASSLLNRSSYEQYF
>TRBV11-2|-|TRBJ1-3|-
TGTGCCAGCAGCCCAGGGACTTGGACTGGAAACACCATATATTTT
CASSPGTWTGNTIYF
>TRBV5-4|TRBD2|TRBJ2-2|-
TGTGCCAGCAGCTTGGGCCTAGCGGGACCCGGGGAGCTGTTTTTT
CASSLGLAGPGELFF
>TRBV12-1|-|TRBJ2-6|-
TGTGCCAGCAGCCTACTATTCCCCGGGACAGGGCAAATCTCTGGGGCCAACGTCCTGACTTTC
CASSLLFPGTGQISGANVLTF
>TRBV11-2|-|TRBJ2-5|-
TGTGCCAGCAGCCAACGTCCGAACCCCCAAGAGACCCAGTACTTC
CASSQRPNPQETQYF
>TRBV4-1|-|TRBJ2-3|-
TGCGCCAGCATTCGGGCTCTTGGGACAGATACGCAGTATTTT
CASIRALGTDTQYF
>TRBV28|-|TRBJ2-7|-
TGTGCCAGCAGTTTCGGGATCCTCGGCGAGCAGTACTTC
CASSFGILGEQYF
>TRBV6-5|-|TRBJ1-1|once
TGTGCCAGCAGTTACTCGGAGACAAGACTAGAAGCTTTCTTT
CASSYSETRLEAFF
>TRBV11-2|TRBD2|TRBJ2-5|-
TGTGCCAGCAGCTTGCGGGGGACTAGCGGGAGCCGGGAGACCCAGTACTTC
CASSLRGTSGSRETQYF
>TRBV27|-|TRBJ1-1|-
TGTGCCAGCAGCCTATTCGCGGGGTTCACTGAAGCTTTCTTT
CASSLFAGFTEAFF
>TRBV9|TRBD2|TRBJ2-1|-
TGTGCCAGCAGCGAACATACTAGCGGAGCCTACAATGAGCAGTTCTTC
CASSEHTSGAYNEQFF
>TRBV27|-|TRBJ2-1|once
TGTGCCAGCAGCCTTCTAAGGGGTGAGCAGTTCTTC
CASSLLRGEQFF